These T cell receptor beta chains were read from a single sample in a study of cytomegalovirus exposure and HLA in healthy donors. Assay: immunoSEQ multiplex PCR; the TCRdb copy retains only in-frame clones and omits some. The sample holds roughly 190,000 clones, roughly four fifths seen once. The sequenced sample was PBMCs. The receptors come from a man between 18 and 29 years old in good health and CMV-seronegative. The CDR3 runs from the conserved cysteine through the conserved F or W. Fields, in order: clone size, J gene, V gene, D gene, CDR3 protein, CDR3 DNA. A D gene is named only where the DNA matches it firmly. Size is stated for part of the rows, as once, few or many counts, or as a class when the clone is expanded.

clone size: .; J gene: TRBJ2-4; V gene: TRBV19; D gene: .; CDR3 protein: CASSPFRRWEAKNIQYF; CDR3 DNA: TGTGCCAGTAGTCCCTTTCGAAGGTGGGAGGCCAAAAACATTCAGTACTTC
clone size: .; J gene: TRBJ1-5; V gene: TRBV19; D gene: .; CDR3 protein: CASRTTSGGQPQHF; CDR3 DNA: TGTGCCAGTAGGACCACCTCGGGGGGTCAGCCCCAGCATTTT
clone size: .; J gene: TRBJ2-5; V gene: TRBV28; D gene: TRBD2; CDR3 protein: CASSSSGRSETQYF; CDR3 DNA: TGTGCCAGCAGTTCGAGCGGGAGAAGTGAGACCCAGTACTTC
clone size: .; J gene: TRBJ1-5; V gene: TRBV4-3; D gene: .; CDR3 protein: CASSGQAGNQPQHF; CDR3 DNA: TGCGCCAGCAGCGGCCAGGCAGGCAATCAGCCCCAGCATTTT
clone size: .; J gene: TRBJ1-1; V gene: TRBV6-5; D gene: TRBD1; CDR3 protein: CASSRQGWNTEAFF; CDR3 DNA: TGTGCCAGCAGCCGACAGGGTTGGAACACTGAAGCTTTCTTT
clone size: .; J gene: TRBJ2-1; V gene: TRBV28; D gene: TRBD1; CDR3 protein: CASSLLRDSFLNEQFF; CDR3 DNA: TGTGCCAGCAGTCTACTCCGGGACAGTTTCCTCAATGAGCAGTTCTTC
clone size: .; J gene: TRBJ2-7; V gene: TRBV7-9; D gene: TRBD2; CDR3 protein: CASSLTSGSYEQYF; CDR3 DNA: TGTGCCAGCAGCTTGACTAGCGGGAGCTACGAGCAGTACTTC
clone size: .; J gene: TRBJ1-5; V gene: TRBV9; D gene: .; CDR3 protein: CASSVEGGNQPQHF; CDR3 DNA: TGTGCCAGCAGCGTCGAGGGCGGTAATCAGCCCCAGCATTTT
clone size: few; J gene: TRBJ1-1; V gene: TRBV5-5; D gene: TRBD1; CDR3 protein: CASSSTRRGPNTEAFF; CDR3 DNA: TGTGCCAGCAGCTCAACCCGCAGGGGGCCGAACACTGAAGCTTTCTTT
clone size: .; J gene: TRBJ1-5; V gene: TRBV19; D gene: .; CDR3 protein: CASSADRPRIGNQPQHF; CDR3 DNA: TGTGCCAGTAGTGCCGACAGGCCACGCATCGGCAATCAGCCCCAGCATTTT
clone size: .; J gene: TRBJ2-3; V gene: TRBV6-5; D gene: TRBD2; CDR3 protein: CASKKTSGRGDTQYF; CDR3 DNA: TGTGCCAGCAAAAAGACTAGCGGGAGAGGAGATACGCAGTATTTT
clone size: once; J gene: TRBJ2-6; V gene: TRBV29-1; D gene: .; CDR3 protein: CSVLGHFSGANVLTF; CDR3 DNA: TGCAGCGTCCTGGGACATTTCTCTGGGGCCAACGTCCTGACTTTC
clone size: .; J gene: TRBJ2-2; V gene: TRBV19; D gene: TRBD1; CDR3 protein: CASSPDRGWTGELFF; CDR3 DNA: TGTGCCAGTAGTCCGGACAGGGGCTGGACCGGGGAGCTGTTTTTT
clone size: .; J gene: TRBJ2-7; V gene: TRBV29-1; D gene: TRBD2; CDR3 protein: CSVEDQRTSGYEQYF; CDR3 DNA: TGCAGCGTTGAAGATCAGCGGACTAGCGGCTACGAGCAGTACTTC
clone size: .; J gene: TRBJ2-7; V gene: TRBV28; D gene: TRBD2; CDR3 protein: CASNGEREGYYEQYF; CDR3 DNA: TGTGCCAGCAACGGGGAGCGGGAGGGTTACTACGAGCAGTACTTC
clone size: .; J gene: TRBJ1-3; V gene: TRBV5-5; D gene: TRBD1; CDR3 protein: CATDRGDSGNTIYF; CDR3 DNA: TGTGCCACGGACAGGGGGGACTCTGGAAACACCATATATTTT
clone size: .; J gene: TRBJ1-1; V gene: TRBV5-1; D gene: TRBD1; CDR3 protein: CASTPRGTGTEAFF; CDR3 DNA: TGCGCCAGCACCCCGAGGGGGACAGGGACTGAAGCTTTCTTT
clone size: .; J gene: TRBJ2-5; V gene: TRBV7-7; D gene: TRBD1; CDR3 protein: CASSPGQLQETQYF; CDR3 DNA: TGTGCTAGCAGCCCGGGACAGCTACAAGAGACCCAGTACTTC
clone size: .; J gene: TRBJ1-3; V gene: TRBV7-2; D gene: .; CDR3 protein: CASSSDTFTGNTIYF; CDR3 DNA: TGTGCCAGCAGCTCAGACACATTCACTGGAAACACCATATATTTT
clone size: .; J gene: TRBJ2-2; V gene: TRBV7-3; D gene: .; CDR3 protein: CASSLGGNTGELFF; CDR3 DNA: TGTGCCAGCAGCTTGGGAGGGAACACCGGGGAGCTGTTTTTT